The sequence of this TCR beta chain was determined in a study of T cells in Graves' hyperthyroidism and ophthalmopathy. Overall study context: Staff took peripheral blood when the initial diagnosis was made, before any treatment began.

This clonotype showed up many times. Its antigen is not identified. Study results and limitations: Most thyroid clonotypes with frequency above 0.001 were detected in blood.

Per germline, CDR1 DFQATT and CDR2 SNEGSKA (reference sequence). The CDR3 covers 20 residues. V gave up 6 bases and J gave up 4 bases, with 34 bases separating them. Amplified TCR beta CDR3 regions came from RNA transcripts. Using the HTBI primer set, a first-round RT-PCR was run on the TCR CDR3. TCRdb re-analysed the multiplex PCR reads in MiXCR, keeping a single row per CDR3 protein. The sample consists of under 350,000 distinct CDR3 sequences, approximately 15% of them appearing once. On the basis of clinical symptoms, serum thyroxine and TRAb, thyroid ultrasound and orbital computed tomography, diagnoses were made. Fresh peripheral blood, around 9.3 ml of it, supplied the PBMCs.

The chain has TRBV20-1 and TRBJ1-5; the D gene is possibly TRBD1 (6 bases). This sequence was found in a woman in her sixties with Graves' ophthalmopathy. The sequencing input was blood. The CDR3 reads CSALPVGGGNYFMGNQPQHF. CDR3 DNA: TGCAGTGCCCTTCCAGTAGGGGGAGGGAATTACTTCATGGGGAATCAGCCCCAGCATTTT.